One and the same sample provided the 14 T cell receptor beta chains below, sequenced in a study of Graves' ophthalmopathy and Graves' hyperthyroidism. Beta-chain TCR CDR3 regions were amplified from RNA transcripts. Following a first-round RT-PCR that used HTBI primers, a second-round multiplex PCR was carried out. TCRdb reprocessed the multiplex PCR reads with MiXCR, giving one entry per CDR3 protein. The top ten hold under 30% of the sample, which has approximately 50,000 distinct CDR3 sequences, 50% seen once. Sequenced material: peripheral blood. All receptors come from an adult man with Graves' ophthalmopathy.

The V and J genes are TRBV24-1 and TRBJ2-1, with TRBD2 matching 11 bases. V lost 6 bases, J lost 0 bases, and 9 bases stayed unmatched. The CDR3 is 18 residues long. Germline-derived CDR1 and CDR2 are KGHDR and SFDVKD. The CDR3 spells CATSHGWLAGGSYNEQFF. CDR3 in DNA: TGTGCCACCAGTCATGGTTGGCTAGCGGGAGGCTCCTACAATGAGCAGTTCTTC.

This clonotype was found many times. The CDR3 coding sequence is TGTGCCAGCAGCCGGACAAATAATTCACCCCTCCACTTT. This encodes CASSRTNNSPLHF. The chain uses TRBV11-3 and TRBJ1-6, with D maybe TRBD1 (5 bases). CDR1 is SGHNT, CDR2 YENEEA, per germline. V was trimmed by 5 bases and J by 5 bases, leaving 7 bases between them. The CDR3 is 13 residues long.

This clonotype was detected ten times or more. V usage is TRBV5-1 and J usage is TRBJ2-3; the match to TRBD1 covers 7 bases. With V trimmed by 3 bases and J by 0 bases, 7 bases remained unmatched. The length of the CDR3 is 16 residues. Germline V lookup: CDR1 SGHRS, CDR2 YFSETQ. The CDR3 DNA follows: TGCGCCAGCAGCTACCTAGACAGGGTCAGCACAGATACGCAGTATTTT. Translating it yields CASSYLDRVSTDTQYF.

As to this clonotype: The junction and the germline gene differ at one end; a read error may be behind it. The chain carries TRBV20-1 and TRBJ2-7; 8 bases are shared with TRBD2. The CDR3 length is 11 residues. CDR1 and CDR2 from the germline V gene are DFQATT and SNEGSKA (reference sequence). The CDR3 DNA sequence: TGTAGTGCCGGGAGGGCCTACGAGCAGTACTTC. Amino acids: CSAGRAYEQYF.

This clonotype was found many times. The chain has TRBV15 and TRBJ2-3; TRBD2 matches at 16 bases. CDR3 length equals 18 residues. CDR1 and CDR2 from the germline V gene are LNHNV and YYDKDF (reference sequence). V shed 8 bases, J shed 3 bases, and the junction held 11 bases outside the gene matches. This chain's CDR3 is CATRLGTSGREVTDTQYF. CDR3 coding DNA: TGTGCCACCCGATTAGGGACTAGCGGGAGGGAGGTTACAGATACGCAGTATTTT.

In the case of this clonotype: One end of the junction is discordant with germline, which a read error may explain. V is TRBV5-1 and J is TRBJ1-1, with 11 bases lining up with TRBD1. The CDR3 runs to 15 residues. Germline CDR1 reads SGHRS; CDR2 reads YFSETQ. CDR3 region: CASSLGDRGDIEAFF. In DNA, the CDR3 is TGTGCCAGCAGCTTGGGGGACAGGGGGGACATTGAAGCTTTCTTT.

This clonotype was picked up one time. CDR3 region: CASSLLESGGYQETQYF. CDR3 nucleotides: TGCGCCAGCAGCTTGTTGGAATCAGGGGGGTACCAAGAGACCCAGTACTTC. This chain connects TRBV5-1 to TRBJ2-5; perhaps TRBD1 as D (7 bases). The CDR3 is 17 residues long. Trimming took off 1 base at V and 0 bases at J, with 16 bases between the two ends. Looked up from germline, CDR1 is SGHRS and CDR2 is YFSETQ.

The gene calls are TRBV29-1 and TRBJ2-3, with 9 bases that match TRBD2. Germline V CDR1 and CDR2: SQVTM, ANQGSEA. The CDR3 is made up of 15 amino acids. Losses at the gene ends were 3 bases for V and 2 bases for J; bases not matched to a gene: 6. CDR3 in amino acids: CSVEGGRAPTDTQYF. The CDR3 DNA follows: TGCAGCGTTGAGGGCGGGAGGGCCCCCACAGATACGCAGTATTTT.

This clonotype was counted ten times or more. This chain connects TRBV20-1 to TRBJ2-5; 7 nucleotides agree with TRBD2. Trimming cost V 1 base and J 5 bases; bases outside gene matches: 7. Germline values: CDR1 DFQATT, CDR2 SNEGSKA (reference sequence). The CDR3 spans 14 residues. The CDR3 loop reads CSARASSGRETQYF. In DNA form, the CDR3 reads TGCAGTGCTAGAGCCTCTAGCGGTCGGGAGACCCAGTACTTC.

The sample holds a few counts of this clonotype. The chain's CDR3 is CASSRGVGNGYTF. The CDR3 DNA follows: TGTGCCAGCAGCCGAGGGGTTGGTAATGGCTACACCTTC. The rearrangement joins TRBV13 to TRBJ1-2; D might be TRBD1 (5 bases). CDR3 length equals 13 residues. The V gene lost 5 bases and the J gene lost 6 bases, with 13 bases spanning the gap. Germline CDR1 reads PRHDT; CDR2 reads FYEKMQ (reference sequence).

This clonotype was recorded a few times. The gene calls are TRBV25-1 and TRBJ2-2; D is perhaps TRBD2 (6 bases). Germline V gene sequence: CDR1 MGHDK, CDR2 SYGVNS. The length of the CDR3 is 16 residues. Trimming cost V 6 bases and J 0 bases, with 14 bases left between them. The CDR3 sequence is CASRGRGLANTGELFF. In DNA, the CDR3 is TGTGCCAGCAGGGGGCGGGGTTTGGCGAACACCGGGGAGCTGTTTTTT.

Notes on this clonotype: With a much larger clone just one base away, this may be a read error. The V gene is TRBV30, the J gene TRBJ2-7; 11 bases align to TRBD2. Germline V gene sequence: CDR1 GTSNPN, CDR2 SVGIG (reference sequence). With 8 bases clipped from V and 5 bases from J, the junction kept 8 bases outside the gene matches. The CDR3 extends over 13 amino acids. The CDR3 is CAHRTSGFDEQYF. The CDR3 DNA follows: TGTGCCCATCGGACTAGCGGGTTTGACGAGCAGTACTTC.

As to this clonotype: This likely comes from a read error, as the CDR3 has no conserved phenylalanine or tryptophan at its end. The limits of the CDR3 on the DNA are not certain, so only TCRdb's listed CDR3 is given. The V and J genes are TRBV2 and TRBJ2-3; TRBD1, the table's D call, was not compared with the DNA. Both ends counted, the CDR3 spans 9 residues. The germline V gene encodes CDR1 SNHLY and CDR2 FYNNEI. This chain's CDR3 is CASSELQGS.

The rearrangement joins TRBV4-3 to TRBJ1-4; TRBD1 is a possible D gene (5 bases). Germline V gives CDR1 LGHNA, CDR2 YSLEER. Trimming pared 1 base from V and 7 bases from J, leaving 19 bases between. This CDR3 comprises 17 residues. In nucleotides, the CDR3 is TGCGCCAGCAGCCAAGTTGGGGCTGGGGTTAGGAGTGAAAAACTGTTTTTT. Its translation is CASSQVGAGVRSEKLFF.